This T cell receptor (beta chain) is drawn from a study of vaccination effects on CD4 cells after COVID-19 (dated by TCRdb to 2022 to 2024). Context from the whole study: Across the study, the median time from the second dose to post-vaccine sampling was 72 days (range 14 to 241). A total of 10 COVID-19 convalescent patients and a handful of SARS-CoV-2-naive healthy vaccine recipients were included in the full study. SARS-CoV-2 spike-specific CD4+ TCR repertoires were compared before and after mRNA vaccination in COVID-19 convalescent patients and in infection-naive vaccine recipients. The Oncomine TCR Beta short-read assay on an Illumina iSeq 100 was used to sequence cultures from other donors in the study.

Library creation used the immunoSEQ multiplex PCR assay. DNA from the cultured, isolated CD4+ T cells was subjected to TCR beta CDR3 sequencing. The paper's data handling went like this. Non-productive TCR sequences were removed and reads were trimmed to the CDR3 region, keeping CDR3s of at least 7 amino acids. Antigen-specific clonotypes were identified with the MANAFEST web app by comparing expansion in peptide wells against reference cultures. To count as positive, a clone had to show expansion at FDR<0.05 compared with the reference and with all other wells, an odds ratio above 5, and a frequency above 0.1% in two replicate wells. Cross-reactive clonotypes were defined as significantly expanded in SARS-CoV-2 spike wells and in at least one common cold coronavirus spike condition. CDR3 similarity was assessed by Levenshtein distance using the stringdist R package, and unrooted trees were constructed with ape in R 3.6.1. TCRdb took over this immuneACCESS table, retaining in-frame rearrangements with V and J assigned. Such tables are incomplete; in checked studies, under half of the missing clones stem from an unresolved V gene, and the remainder is unexplained. For V, J and clone size, that table is used; D and trimming come from the DNA. The sample records 55,000 to 70,000 clones, 76% of which are singletons. The top ten clones comprise 0.8% to 1% of the sample.

To identify antigen-specific CD4+ T cell clonotypes by their expansion, the ViraFEST assay first stimulated PBMC with viral peptide pools and then applied TCR sequencing. After 10 to 11 days of culture, CD4+ T cells were isolated with the EasySep CD4+ T cell isolation kit. Each participant got two doses of an mRNA SARS-CoV-2 vaccine, either BNT162b2 or mRNA-1273. Healthy vaccine recipients had no prior SARS-CoV-2 infection, confirmed by negative nucleocapsid antibodies before and after vaccination. About 1.8 million PBMC per well were cultured with 9 to 10 ug/ml peptides in IMDM containing around 5.3% human AB serum, roughly 10 IU/ml IL-2 and gentamicin. Half of the culture medium was replaced with fresh IL-2-containing medium on days 3 and 7. Unless noted otherwise, every peptide stimulation condition was grown in triplicate wells. Using Ficoll-Paque Plus gradient centrifugation, PBMC were separated from whole blood and then either used fresh or cryopreserved at -140C. The spike proteins of SARS-CoV-2 and of the common cold coronaviruses HCoV-NL63, HCoV-OC43 and HCoV-229E were spanned by overlapping peptide pools. The QIAamp micro DNA kit was used to extract genomic DNA from the cultured CD4+ T cells.

Regarding this clone: What this receptor recognizes is not known. No base-level quality is on record; no much larger clone is a single base apart.

Broad study findings and their caveats: Only a small number of convalescent patients were included, and no early post-infection timepoints were available, which limited the study. In healthy vaccine recipients, vaccine-induced clones were almost all SARS-CoV-2 mono-reactive, with only 1 of 255 cross-reactive with common cold coronaviruses. Clones induced by infection and clones induced by vaccination both contracted markedly at late timepoints after vaccination, which fits with T cell responses waning over time.

V loses 4 bases of germline sequence and J loses 2 bases, and the interval between the two ends is 14 bases. CDR1 is given as SEHNR and CDR2 as FQNEAQ, both from the germline V gene (reference sequence). From the cysteine up to the phenylalanine, the CDR3 has a length of 15 residues. Only the CDR3 portion is preserved as DNA: 45 bases, with reading frame beginning at the first base. This chain joins TRBV7-9 to TRBJ1-2; there is no confident call for the D gene. This sample comprised CD4+ T cells from PBMCs cultured with HCoV-OC43 spike peptides, obtained after COVID-19 vaccination. Taken with the paper, the label for cell subset or site translates to: HCoV-OC43 spike overlapping peptide pool stimulation. This clonotype was obtained from a human donor who received a COVID-19 vaccine. The sequence in DNA is TGTGCCAGCAGCTACAACGCGGCAGTGAACTATGGCTACACCTTC. Protein translation: CASSYNAAVNYGYTF. This CDR3, with the reference TRBV7-9 and TRBJ1-2 proteins standing in past its ends, gives the full variable domain DTGVSQNPRHKITKRGQNVTFRCDPISEHNRLYWYRQTLGQGPEFLTYFQNEAQLEKSRLLSDRFSAERPKGSFSTLEIQRTEQGDSAMYLCASSYNAAVNYGYTFGSGTRLTVV.